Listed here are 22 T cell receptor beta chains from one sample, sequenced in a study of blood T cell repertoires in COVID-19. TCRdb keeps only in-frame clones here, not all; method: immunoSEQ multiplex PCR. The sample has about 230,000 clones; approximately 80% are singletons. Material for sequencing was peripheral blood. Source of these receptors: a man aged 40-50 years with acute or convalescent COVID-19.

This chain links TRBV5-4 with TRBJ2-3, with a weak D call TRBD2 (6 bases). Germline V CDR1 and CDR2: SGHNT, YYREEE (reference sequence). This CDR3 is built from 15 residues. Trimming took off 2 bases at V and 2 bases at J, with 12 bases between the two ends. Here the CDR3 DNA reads TGTGCCAGCAGCTTTGCGGGACCCATCACAGATACGCAGTATTTT. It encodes CASSFAGPITDTQYF.

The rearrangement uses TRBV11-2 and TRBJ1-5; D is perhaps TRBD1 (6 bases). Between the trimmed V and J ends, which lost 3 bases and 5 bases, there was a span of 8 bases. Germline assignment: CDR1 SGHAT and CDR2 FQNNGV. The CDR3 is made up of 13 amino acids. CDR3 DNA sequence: TGTGCCAGCAGCTTCTCAGGGGATCAGCCCCAGCATTTT. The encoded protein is CASSFSGDQPQHF.

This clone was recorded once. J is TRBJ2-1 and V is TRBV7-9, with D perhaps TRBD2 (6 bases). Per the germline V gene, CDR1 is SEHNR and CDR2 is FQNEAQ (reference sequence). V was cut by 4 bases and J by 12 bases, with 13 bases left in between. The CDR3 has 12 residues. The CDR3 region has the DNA TGTGCCAGCAGCTCGCTGGGAGGTTGGCAGTTCTTC. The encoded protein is CASSSLGGWQFF. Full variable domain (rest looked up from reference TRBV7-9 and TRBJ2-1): DTGVSQNPRHKITKRGQNVTFRCDPISEHNRLYWYRQTLGQGPEFLTYFQNEAQLEKSRLLSDRFSAERPKGSFSTLEIQRTEQGDSAMYLCASSSLGGWQFFGPGTRLTVL.

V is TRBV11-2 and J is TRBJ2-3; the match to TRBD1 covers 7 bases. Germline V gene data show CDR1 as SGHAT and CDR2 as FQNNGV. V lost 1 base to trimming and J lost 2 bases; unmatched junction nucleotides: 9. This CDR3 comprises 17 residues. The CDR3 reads CASSLGAGDRLTDTQYF. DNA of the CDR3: TGTGCCAGCAGCTTAGGGGCTGGGGACAGACTCACAGATACGCAGTATTTT. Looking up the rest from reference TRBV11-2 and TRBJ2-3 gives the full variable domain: EAGVAQSPRYKIIEKRQSVAFWCNPISGHATLYWYQQILGQGPKLLIQFQNNGVVDDSQLPKDRFSAERLKGVDSTLKIQPAKLEDSAVYLCASSLGAGDRLTDTQYFGPGTRLTVL.

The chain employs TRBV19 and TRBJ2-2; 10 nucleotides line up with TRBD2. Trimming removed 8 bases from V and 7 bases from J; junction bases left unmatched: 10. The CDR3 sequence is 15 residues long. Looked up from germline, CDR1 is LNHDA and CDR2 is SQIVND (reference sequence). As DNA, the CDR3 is TGTGCCAGTTCCTCAGCGGGAGGGCGGATCGGGGAGCTGTTTTTT. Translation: CASSSAGGRIGELFF.

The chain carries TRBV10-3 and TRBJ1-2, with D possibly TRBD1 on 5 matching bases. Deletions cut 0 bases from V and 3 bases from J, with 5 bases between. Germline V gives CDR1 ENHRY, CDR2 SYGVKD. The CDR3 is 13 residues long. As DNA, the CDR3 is TGTGCCATCAGTGAGTCACAGGACTATGGCTACACCTTC. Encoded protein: CAISESQDYGYTF.

Here the CDR3 DNA reads TGCGCCAGCACTTCGGAGGGCAGCTATAATTCACCCCTCCACTTT. This translates into CASTSEGSYNSPLHF. The chain recombines TRBV5-1 with TRBJ1-6; D is uncertain. V was trimmed by 6 bases and J by 3 bases, leaving 13 bases between them. Germline V gene lookup returns CDR1 SGHRS and CDR2 YFSETQ. This CDR3 is built from 15 residues.

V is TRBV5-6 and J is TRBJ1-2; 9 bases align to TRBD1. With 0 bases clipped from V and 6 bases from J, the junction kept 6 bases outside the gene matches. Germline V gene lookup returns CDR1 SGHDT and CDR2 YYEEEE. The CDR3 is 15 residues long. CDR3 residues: CASSLVTGGADGYTF. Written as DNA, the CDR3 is TGTGCCAGCAGCTTGGTCACAGGGGGCGCGGATGGCTACACCTTC.

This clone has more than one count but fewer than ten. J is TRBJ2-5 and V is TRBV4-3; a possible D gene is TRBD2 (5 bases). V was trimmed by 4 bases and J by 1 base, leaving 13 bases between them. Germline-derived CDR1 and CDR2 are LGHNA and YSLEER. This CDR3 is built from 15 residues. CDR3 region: CASSPGGLVQETQYF. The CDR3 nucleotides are TGCGCCAGCAGCCCAGGTGGACTTGTCCAAGAGACCCAGTACTTC.

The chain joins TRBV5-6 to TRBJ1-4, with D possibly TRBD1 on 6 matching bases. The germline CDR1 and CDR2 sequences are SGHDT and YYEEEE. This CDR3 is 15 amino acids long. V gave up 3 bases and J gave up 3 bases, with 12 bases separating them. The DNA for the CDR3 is TGTGCCAGCAGCTCCGAAGGGGGAGCTAATGAAAAACTGTTTTTT. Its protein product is CASSSEGGANEKLFF.

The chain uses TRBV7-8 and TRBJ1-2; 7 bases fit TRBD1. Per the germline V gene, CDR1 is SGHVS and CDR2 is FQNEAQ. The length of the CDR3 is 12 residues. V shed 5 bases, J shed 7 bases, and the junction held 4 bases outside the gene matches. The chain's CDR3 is CASSATGVGYTF. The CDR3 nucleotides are TGTGCCAGCAGCGCTACAGGGGTTGGCTACACCTTC.

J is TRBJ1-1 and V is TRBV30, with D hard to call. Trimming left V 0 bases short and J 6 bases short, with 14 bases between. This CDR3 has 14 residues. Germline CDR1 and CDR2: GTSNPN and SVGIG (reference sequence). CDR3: CAWSVPRGRAEAFF. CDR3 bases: TGTGCCTGGAGTGTGCCCCGGGGAAGGGCTGAAGCTTTCTTT.

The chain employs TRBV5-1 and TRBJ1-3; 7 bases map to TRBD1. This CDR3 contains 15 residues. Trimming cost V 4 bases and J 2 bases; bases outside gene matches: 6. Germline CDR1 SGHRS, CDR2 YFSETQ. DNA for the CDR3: TGCGCCAGCAGCCCCGGGACAGTACCTGGAAACACCATATATTTT. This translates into CASSPGTVPGNTIYF.

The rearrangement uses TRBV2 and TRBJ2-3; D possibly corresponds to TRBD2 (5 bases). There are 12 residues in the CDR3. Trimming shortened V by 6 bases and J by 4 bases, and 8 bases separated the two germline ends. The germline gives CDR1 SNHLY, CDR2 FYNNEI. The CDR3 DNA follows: TGTGCCAGCAGAGAACTAGCAGATACGCAGTATTTT. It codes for CASRELADTQYF.

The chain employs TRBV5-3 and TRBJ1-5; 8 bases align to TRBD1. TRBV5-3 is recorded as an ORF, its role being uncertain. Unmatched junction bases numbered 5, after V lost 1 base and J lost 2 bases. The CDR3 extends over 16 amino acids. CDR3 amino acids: CARSLRTGSGNQPQHF. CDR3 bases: TGTGCCAGAAGCTTGAGGACAGGGAGTGGCAATCAGCCCCAGCATTTT.

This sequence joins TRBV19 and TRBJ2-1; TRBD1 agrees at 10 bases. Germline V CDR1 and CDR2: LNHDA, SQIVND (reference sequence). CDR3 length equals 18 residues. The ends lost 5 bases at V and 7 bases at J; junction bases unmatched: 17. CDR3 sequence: CASSQGQGRVGLRNEQFF. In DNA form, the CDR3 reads TGTGCCAGTAGTCAGGGACAGGGGAGGGTAGGTCTGCGGAATGAGCAGTTCTTC.

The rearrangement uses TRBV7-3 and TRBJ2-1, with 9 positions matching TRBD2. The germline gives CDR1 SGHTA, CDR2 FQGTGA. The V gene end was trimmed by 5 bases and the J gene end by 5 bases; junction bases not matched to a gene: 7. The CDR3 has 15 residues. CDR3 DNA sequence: TGTGCCAGCAGCCTTTTAGCGGGAGTACACAATGAGCAGTTCTTC. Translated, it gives CASSLLAGVHNEQFF.

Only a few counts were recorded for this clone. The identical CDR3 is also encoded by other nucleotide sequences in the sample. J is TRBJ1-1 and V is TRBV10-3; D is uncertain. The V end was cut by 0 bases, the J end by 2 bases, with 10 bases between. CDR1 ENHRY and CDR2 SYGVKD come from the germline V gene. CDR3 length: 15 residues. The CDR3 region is CAISESSRGNTEAFF. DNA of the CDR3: TGTGCCATCAGTGAGTCGTCACGGGGAAACACTGAAGCTTTCTTT.

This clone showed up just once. In DNA, the CDR3 is TGTGCCAGCAGCCCGATGACAATGCGGGGGGCGTACCACGAGCAGTACTTC. Encoded protein: CASSPMTMRGAYHEQYF. The chain uses TRBV7-6 and TRBJ2-7; 8 positions match TRBD2. In germline, CDR1 is SGHVS, CDR2 FNYEAQ. Trimming took 5 bases from V and 5 from J; bases not matched to a gene: 17. The CDR3 length is 17 residues.

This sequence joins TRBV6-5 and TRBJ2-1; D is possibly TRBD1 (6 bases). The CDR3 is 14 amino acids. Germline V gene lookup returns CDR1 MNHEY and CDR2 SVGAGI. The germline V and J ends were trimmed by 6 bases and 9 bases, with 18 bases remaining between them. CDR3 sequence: CASRTPTGSGEQFF. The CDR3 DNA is TGTGCCAGCAGAACTCCCACAGGGAGCGGTGAGCAGTTCTTC.

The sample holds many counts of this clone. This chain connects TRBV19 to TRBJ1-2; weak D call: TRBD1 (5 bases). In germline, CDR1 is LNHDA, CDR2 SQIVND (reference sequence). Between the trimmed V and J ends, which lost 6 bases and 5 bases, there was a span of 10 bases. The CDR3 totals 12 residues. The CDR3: CASRSQGYGYTF. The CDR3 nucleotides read TGTGCCAGTAGGTCCCAGGGTTATGGCTACACCTTC.

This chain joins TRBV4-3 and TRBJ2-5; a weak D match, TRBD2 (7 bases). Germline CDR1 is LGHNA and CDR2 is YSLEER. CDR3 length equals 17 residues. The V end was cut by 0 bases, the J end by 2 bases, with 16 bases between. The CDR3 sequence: CASSQEGAGVGQETQYF. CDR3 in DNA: TGCGCCAGCAGCCAAGAGGGGGCGGGAGTTGGACAAGAGACCCAGTACTTC.